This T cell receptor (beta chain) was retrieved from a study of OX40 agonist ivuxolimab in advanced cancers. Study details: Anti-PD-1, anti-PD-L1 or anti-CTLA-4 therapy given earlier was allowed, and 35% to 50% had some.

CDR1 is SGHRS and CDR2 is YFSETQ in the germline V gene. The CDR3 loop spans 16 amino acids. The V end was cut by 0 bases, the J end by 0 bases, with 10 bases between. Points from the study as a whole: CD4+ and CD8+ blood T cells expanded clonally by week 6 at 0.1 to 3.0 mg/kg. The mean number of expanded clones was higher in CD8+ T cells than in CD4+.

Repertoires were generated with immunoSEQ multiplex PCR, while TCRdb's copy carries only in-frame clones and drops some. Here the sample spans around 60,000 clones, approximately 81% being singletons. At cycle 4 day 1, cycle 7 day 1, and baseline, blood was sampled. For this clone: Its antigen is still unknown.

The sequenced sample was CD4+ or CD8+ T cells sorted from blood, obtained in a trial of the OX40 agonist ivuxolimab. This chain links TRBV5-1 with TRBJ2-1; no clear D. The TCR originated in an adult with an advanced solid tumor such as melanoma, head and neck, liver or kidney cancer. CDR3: CASSLVGIYSYNEQFF. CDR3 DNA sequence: TGCGCCAGCAGCTTGGTAGGCATTTACTCCTACAATGAGCAGTTCTTC.